The 5 T cell receptor beta chains listed next were all sequenced from one sample in a study of T cells after yellow fever vaccination (dated by TCRdb to the late 2010s). The sample's treatment or condition, from its label and the paper: live attenuated yellow fever vaccine strain. The library was built by means of 5' RACE. Instrument on record: Illumina HiSeq 2500. Through fastp at Q25 and MiXCR, TCRdb rebuilt clones from the public reads, retaining in-frame beta chains. Each CDR3 protein appears once, grouped with its most common genes and DNA. For this sample the table gives 55,000 or so distinct CDR3 sequences, of which 5% to 8.5% were detected only once. Of the sample, 20% to 25% is held by the ten largest clones. This material consisted of CD8+ T cells not binding an NS4B(214-222) dextramer, sorted from PBMCs, taken approximately 47 days after the first yellow fever vaccination. Reading the label with the study, this specimen's cell subset or site is: NS4B epitope dextramer-negative CD8 T cells. These receptors were collected from a man aged 18 to 35 who received the YFV17D yellow fever vaccine.

V is TRBV19 and J is TRBJ2-7; 8 bases align to TRBD1. The CDR3 runs to 15 residues. V lost 3 bases to trimming and J lost 7 bases; unmatched junction nucleotides: 11. Germline V gene lookup returns CDR1 LNHDA and CDR2 SQIVND (reference sequence). CDR3 protein: CASSIVGTGPNEQYF. The CDR3 nucleotides are TGTGCCAGTAGTATTGTGGGGACAGGTCCTAATGAGCAGTACTTC.

This clonotype was seen a few times. The chain recombines TRBV5-6 with TRBJ2-1, with D perhaps matching TRBD1 or TRBD2 (5 bases each). This CDR3 region has 17 residues. Germline V gene data show CDR1 as SGHDT and CDR2 as YYEEEE. The V end lost 3 bases, the J end lost 4 bases, and 20 bases lay between the germline ends. The DNA of the CDR3 is TGTGCCAGCAGCTCCATGGGAGACAGTTTTGCGTACAATGAGCAGTTCTTC. As protein: CASSSMGDSFAYNEQFF.

This clonotype was recorded many times. The chain recombines TRBV29-1 with TRBJ2-5, with D tentatively TRBD1 or TRBD2 (6 bases each). Trimming stripped 4 bases from V and 5 bases from J, with 14 bases between. Germline CDR1 reads SQVTM; CDR2 reads ANQGSEA. CDR3 length: 13 amino acids. CDR3 residues: CSVVGGQYETQYF. CDR3 nucleotide sequence: TGCAGCGTTGTGGGAGGACAGTACGAGACCCAGTACTTC.

This clonotype was recorded a few times. The chain joins TRBV7-3 to TRBJ2-3, with a possible D match to TRBD2 (6 bases). Trimming stripped 1 base from V and 2 bases from J, with 16 bases between. This CDR3 has 17 residues. Per the germline V gene, CDR1 is SGHTA and CDR2 is FQGTGA. CDR3 bases: TGTGCCAGCAGCTTAAAAAATGCGGGGATTGCCACAGATACGCAGTATTTT. The encoded protein is CASSLKNAGIATDTQYF.

Many counts were recorded for this clonotype. V gene TRBV28 combines with J gene TRBJ1-5; D is ambiguous. V was cut by 5 bases and J by 10 bases, with 9 bases left in between. The V gene's germline CDR1 is MDHEN and CDR2 SYDVKM. The CDR3 has 11 residues. The CDR3, as DNA: TGTGCCAGCAGTCCCGGCGGTCCCCAGCATTTT. Its translation is CASSPGGPQHF.